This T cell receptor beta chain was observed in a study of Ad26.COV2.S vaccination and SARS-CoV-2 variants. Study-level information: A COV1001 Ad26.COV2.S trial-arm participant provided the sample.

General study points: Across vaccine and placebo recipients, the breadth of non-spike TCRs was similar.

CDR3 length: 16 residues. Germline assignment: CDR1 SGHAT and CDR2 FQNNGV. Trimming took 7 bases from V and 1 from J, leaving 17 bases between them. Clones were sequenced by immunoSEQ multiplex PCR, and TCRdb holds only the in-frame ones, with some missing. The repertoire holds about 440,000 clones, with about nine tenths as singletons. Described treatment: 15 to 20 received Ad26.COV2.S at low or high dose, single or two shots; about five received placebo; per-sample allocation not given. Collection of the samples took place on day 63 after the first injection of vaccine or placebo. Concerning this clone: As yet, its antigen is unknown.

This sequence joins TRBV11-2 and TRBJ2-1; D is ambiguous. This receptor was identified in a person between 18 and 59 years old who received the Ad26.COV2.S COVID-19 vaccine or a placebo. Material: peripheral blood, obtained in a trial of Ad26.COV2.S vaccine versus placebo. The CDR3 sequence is CASNLGRAGSYNEQFF. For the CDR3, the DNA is TGTGCCAGCAATCTAGGACGGGCTGGTTCCTACAATGAGCAGTTCTTC.